This entry describes one T cell receptor (beta chain). What it binds is not known. The CDR3 spans 13 residues. Regarding time point: cycle 4 day 1 (C4D1), after 5 to 7 weeks of nivolumab. Relapses following autologous stem cell transplantation were seen in all patients, with brentuximab vedotin exposure varying. Patients reached a best response of complete response, partial response or progressive disease. The record originates from a study of PD-1 blockade in classical Hodgkin lymphoma. Overall study results and limits: The baseline diversity of complete responders showed similarity to that of newly diagnosed patients.

Clones were sequenced by immunoSEQ multiplex PCR, and TCRdb holds only the in-frame ones, with some missing. The sample consists of tens of thousands of clones, roughly nine tenths of them appearing once. The V gene is TRBV21-1, the J gene TRBJ1-2; whether TRBD1, the table's D call, matches the DNA was not checked. TRBV21-1 is assigned pseudogene status. This sample comprised peripheral blood mononuclear cells (PBMCs), obtained before the fourth cycle of nivolumab. This clonotype was obtained from a human donor with classical Hodgkin lymphoma. CDR3 DNA: TGTGCCACCCCACCCCCAGTTAACTATGGCTACACCTTC. Translated, it gives CATPPPVNYGYTF.